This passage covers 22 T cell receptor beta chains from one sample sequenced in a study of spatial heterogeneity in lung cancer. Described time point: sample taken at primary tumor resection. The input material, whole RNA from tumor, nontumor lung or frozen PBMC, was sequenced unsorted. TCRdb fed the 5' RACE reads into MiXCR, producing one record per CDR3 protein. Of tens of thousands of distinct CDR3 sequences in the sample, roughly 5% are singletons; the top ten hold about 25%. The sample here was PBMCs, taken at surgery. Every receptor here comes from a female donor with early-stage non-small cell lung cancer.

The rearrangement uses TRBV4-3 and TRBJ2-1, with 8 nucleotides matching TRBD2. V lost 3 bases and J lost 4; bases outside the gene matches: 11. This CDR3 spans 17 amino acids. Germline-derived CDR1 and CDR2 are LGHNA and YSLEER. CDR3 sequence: CASSHPDSGATYNEQFF. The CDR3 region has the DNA TGCGCCAGCAGCCACCCAGATAGCGGGGCGACATACAATGAGCAGTTCTTC.

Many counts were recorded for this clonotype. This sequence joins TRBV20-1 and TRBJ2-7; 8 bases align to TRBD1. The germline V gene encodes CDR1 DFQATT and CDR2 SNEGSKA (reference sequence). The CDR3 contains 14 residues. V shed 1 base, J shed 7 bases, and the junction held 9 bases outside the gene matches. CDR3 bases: TGCAGTGCTAGAGCCGGGACAGGCGTACGGGAGCAGTACTTC. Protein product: CSARAGTGVREQYF.

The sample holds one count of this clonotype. CDR3 amino acids: CASSSTSGGKTDTQYF. CDR3 DNA sequence: TGTGCCAGCAGCTCGACTAGCGGGGGGAAGACAGATACGCAGTATTTT. The rearrangement joins TRBV12-3 or TRBV12-4 to TRBJ2-3; TRBD2 agrees at 13 bases. CDR3 length equals 16 residues. Trimming took 6 bases from V and 3 from J; bases not matched to a gene: 6.

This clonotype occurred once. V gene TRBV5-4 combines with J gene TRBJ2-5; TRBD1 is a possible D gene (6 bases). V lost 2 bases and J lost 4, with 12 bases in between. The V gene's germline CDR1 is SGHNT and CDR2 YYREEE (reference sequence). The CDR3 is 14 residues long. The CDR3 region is CASSLTGWAETQYF. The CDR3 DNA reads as TGTGCCAGCAGCTTAACAGGGTGGGCAGAGACCCAGTACTTC.

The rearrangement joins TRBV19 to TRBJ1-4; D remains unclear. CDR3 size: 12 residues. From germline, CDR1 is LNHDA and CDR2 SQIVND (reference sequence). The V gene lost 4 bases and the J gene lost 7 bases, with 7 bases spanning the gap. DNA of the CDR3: TGTGCCAGTAGTAGACGGGGTGAAAAACTGTTTTTT. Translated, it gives CASSRRGEKLFF.

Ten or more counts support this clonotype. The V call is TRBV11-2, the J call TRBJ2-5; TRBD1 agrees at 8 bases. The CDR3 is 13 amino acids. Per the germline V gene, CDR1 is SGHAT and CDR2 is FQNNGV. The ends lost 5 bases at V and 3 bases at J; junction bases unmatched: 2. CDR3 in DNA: TGTGCCAGCAGCCAGGGGGCTGAAGAGACCCAGTACTTC. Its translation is CASSQGAEETQYF.

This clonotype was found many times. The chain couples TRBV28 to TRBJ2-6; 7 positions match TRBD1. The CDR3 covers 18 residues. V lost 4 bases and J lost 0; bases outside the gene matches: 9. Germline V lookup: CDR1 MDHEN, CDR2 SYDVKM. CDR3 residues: CASSSSDRVISGANVLTF. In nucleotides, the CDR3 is TGTGCCAGCAGTTCGTCCGACAGGGTGATCTCTGGGGCCAACGTCCTGACTTTC.

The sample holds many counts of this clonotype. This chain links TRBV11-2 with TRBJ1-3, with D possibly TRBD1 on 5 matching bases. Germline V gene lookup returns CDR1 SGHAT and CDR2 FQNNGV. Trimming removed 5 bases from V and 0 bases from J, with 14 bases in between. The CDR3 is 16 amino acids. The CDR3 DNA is TGTGCCAGCAGCAGGAGACAGCCGACCTCTGGAAACACCATATATTTT. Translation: CASSRRQPTSGNTIYF.

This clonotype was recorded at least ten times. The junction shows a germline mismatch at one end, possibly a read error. DNA of the CDR3: TGCGCCAGCAGTGAGCTCCCTAGTTCCTCCGAGCAGTACTTC. It encodes CASSELPSSSEQYF. This rearrangement joins TRBV10-1 to TRBJ2-7; no firm D call. The CDR3 contains 14 residues. Germline V gene lookup returns CDR1 WNHNN and CDR2 SYGVQD (reference sequence).

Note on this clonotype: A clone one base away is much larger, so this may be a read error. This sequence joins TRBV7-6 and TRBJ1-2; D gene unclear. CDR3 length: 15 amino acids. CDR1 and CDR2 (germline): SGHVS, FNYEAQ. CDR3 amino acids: CVSSLLAEQNYGYTF. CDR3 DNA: TGTGTCAGCAGCTTGTTGGCAGAACAAAACTATGGCTACACCTTC.

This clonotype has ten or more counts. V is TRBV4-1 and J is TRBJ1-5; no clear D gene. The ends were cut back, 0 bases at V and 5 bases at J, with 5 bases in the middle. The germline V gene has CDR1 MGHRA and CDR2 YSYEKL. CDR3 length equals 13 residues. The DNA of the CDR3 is TGCGCCAGCAGCCAAGAAGTAGATCAGCCCCAGCATTTT. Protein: CASSQEVDQPQHF.

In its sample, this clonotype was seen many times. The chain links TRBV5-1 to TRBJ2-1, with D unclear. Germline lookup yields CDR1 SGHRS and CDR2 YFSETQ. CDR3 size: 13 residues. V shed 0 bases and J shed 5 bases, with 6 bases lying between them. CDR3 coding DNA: TGCGCCAGCAGCTTGGGGCAGCACAATGAGCAGTTCTTC. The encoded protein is CASSLGQHNEQFF.

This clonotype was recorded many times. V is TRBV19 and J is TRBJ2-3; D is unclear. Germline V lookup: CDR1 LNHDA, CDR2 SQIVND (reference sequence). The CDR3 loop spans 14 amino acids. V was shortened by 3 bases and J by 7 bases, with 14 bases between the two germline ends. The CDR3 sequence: CASSIDGPTNTQYF. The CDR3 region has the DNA TGTGCCAGTAGTATTGATGGCCCTACGAATACGCAGTATTTT.

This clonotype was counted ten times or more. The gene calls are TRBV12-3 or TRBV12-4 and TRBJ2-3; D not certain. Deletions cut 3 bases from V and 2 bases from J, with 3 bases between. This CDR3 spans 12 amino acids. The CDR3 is CASSFYTDTQYF. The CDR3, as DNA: TGTGCCAGCAGTTTTTACACAGATACGCAGTATTTT.

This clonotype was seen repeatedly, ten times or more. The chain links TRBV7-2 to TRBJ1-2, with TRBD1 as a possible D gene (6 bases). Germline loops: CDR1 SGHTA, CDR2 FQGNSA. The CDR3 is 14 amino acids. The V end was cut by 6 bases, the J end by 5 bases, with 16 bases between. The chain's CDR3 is CASSRTVGNYGYTF. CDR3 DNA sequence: TGTGCCAGCAGTCGGACAGTAGGGAATTATGGCTACACCTTC.

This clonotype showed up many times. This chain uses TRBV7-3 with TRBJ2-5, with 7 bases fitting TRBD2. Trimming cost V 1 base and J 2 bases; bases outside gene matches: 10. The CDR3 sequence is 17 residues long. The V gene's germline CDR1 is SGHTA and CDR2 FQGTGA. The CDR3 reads CASSLRKRGGGQETQYF. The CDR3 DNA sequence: TGTGCCAGCAGCTTAAGGAAGCGGGGAGGAGGACAAGAGACCCAGTACTTC. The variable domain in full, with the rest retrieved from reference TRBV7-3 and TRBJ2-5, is GAGVSQTPSNKVTEKGKYVELRCDPISGHTALYWYRQSLGQGPEFLIYFQGTGAADDSGLPNDRFFAVRPEGSVSTLKIQRTERGDSAVYLCASSLRKRGGGQETQYFGPGTRLLVL.

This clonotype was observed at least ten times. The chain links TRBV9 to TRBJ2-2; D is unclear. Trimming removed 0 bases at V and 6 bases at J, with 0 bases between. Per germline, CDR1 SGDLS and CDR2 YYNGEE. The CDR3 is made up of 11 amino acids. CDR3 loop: CASSVAGELFF. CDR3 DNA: TGTGCCAGCAGCGTAGCCGGGGAGCTGTTTTTT. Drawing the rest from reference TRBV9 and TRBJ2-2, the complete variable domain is DSGVTQTPKHLITATGQRVTLRCSPRSGDLSVYWYQQSLDQGLQFLIQYYNGEERAKGNILERFSAQQFPDLHSELNLSSLELGDSALYFCASSVAGELFFGEGSRLTVL.

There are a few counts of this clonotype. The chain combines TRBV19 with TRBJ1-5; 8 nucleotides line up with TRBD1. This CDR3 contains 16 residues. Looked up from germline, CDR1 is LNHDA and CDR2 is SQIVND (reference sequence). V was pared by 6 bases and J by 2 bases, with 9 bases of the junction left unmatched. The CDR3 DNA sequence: TGTGCCAGTAGCAGCCTCAGGGGGCCGGGCAATCAGCCCCAGCATTTT. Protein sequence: CASSSLRGPGNQPQHF.

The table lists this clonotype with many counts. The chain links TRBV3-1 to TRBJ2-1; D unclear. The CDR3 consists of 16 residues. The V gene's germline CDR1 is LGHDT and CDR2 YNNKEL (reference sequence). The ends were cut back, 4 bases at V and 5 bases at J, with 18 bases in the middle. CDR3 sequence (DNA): TGTGCCAGCAGCCCTCCCGGCAGGAGAGGTAACAATGAGCAGTTCTTC. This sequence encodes CASSPPGRRGNNEQFF.

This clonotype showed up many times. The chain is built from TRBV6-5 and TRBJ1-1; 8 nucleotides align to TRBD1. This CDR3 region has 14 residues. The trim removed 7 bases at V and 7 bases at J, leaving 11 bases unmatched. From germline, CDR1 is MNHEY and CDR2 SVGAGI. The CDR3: CASTTRDRSFEAFF. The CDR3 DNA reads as TGTGCCAGCACAACCCGGGACAGGTCCTTTGAAGCTTTCTTT.

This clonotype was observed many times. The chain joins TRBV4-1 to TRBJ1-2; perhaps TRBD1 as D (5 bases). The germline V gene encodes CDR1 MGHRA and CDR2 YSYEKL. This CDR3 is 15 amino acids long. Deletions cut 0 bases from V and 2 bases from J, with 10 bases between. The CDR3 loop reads CASSQDRQRNYGYTF. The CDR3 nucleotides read TGCGCCAGCAGCCAAGATCGACAGAGGAACTATGGCTACACCTTC.

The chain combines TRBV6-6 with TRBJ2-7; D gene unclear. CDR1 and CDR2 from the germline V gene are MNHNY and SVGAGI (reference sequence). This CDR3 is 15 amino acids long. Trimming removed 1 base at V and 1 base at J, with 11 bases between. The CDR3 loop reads CASSYFQDGSYEQYF. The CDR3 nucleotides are TGTGCCAGCAGTTACTTCCAGGACGGATCCTACGAGCAGTACTTC.